Following are 25 T cell receptor beta chains from one sample sequenced in a study of CD8 T cells in Susac syndrome. An input of roughly 0.45 to 1 ug of RNA was subjected to reverse transcription using random hexamers. TCRdb independently ran MiXCR on the immunoSEQ multiplex PCR reads; one entry per CDR3 protein. In the table there are under 80,000 distinct CDR3 sequences, about 95% of which are singletons. The material sequenced was CD8+ T cells from PBMCs. Receptors were obtained from a human donor with multiple sclerosis.

The chain joins TRBV6-2 or TRBV6-3 to TRBJ1-1; D possibly corresponds to TRBD1 (5 bases). Trimming removed 7 bases at V and 5 bases at J, with 17 bases between. The CDR3 is 14 amino acids. The germline V gene has CDR1 MNHEY and CDR2 SVGEGT. The CDR3 protein is CASTLTPGRTEAFF. For the CDR3, the DNA is TGTGCCAGCACCCTAACCCCGGGGCGGACTGAAGCTTTCTTT.

The chain links TRBV12-3 or TRBV12-4 to TRBJ2-5; TRBD1 is a possible D gene (5 bases). The CDR3 is made up of 16 amino acids. V was trimmed by 4 bases and J by 4 bases, leaving 19 bases between them. As DNA, the CDR3 is TGTGCCAGCAGTTCCCAGGGCCGCAAGTCCGGAGAGACCCAGTACTTC. Its translation: CASSSQGRKSGETQYF.

J is TRBJ2-3 and V is TRBV12-3 or TRBV12-4; D ambiguous. V dropped 3 bases and J dropped 3 bases, with 7 bases sitting between them. The CDR3 runs to 13 residues. DNA of the CDR3: TGTGCCAGCAGTTTGGGTCCAACAGATACGCAGTATTTT. Translated: CASSLGPTDTQYF.

The chain combines TRBV30 with TRBJ2-6; D may be TRBD2 (6 bases). The CDR3 has 12 amino acids. V was shortened by 5 bases and J by 7 bases, with 9 bases between the two germline ends. CDR1 is GTSNPN, CDR2 SVGIG, per germline (reference sequence). CDR3: CAWGGAANVLTF. The DNA of the CDR3 is TGTGCCTGGGGCGGGGCCGCCAACGTCCTGACTTTC.

The J gene is TRBJ1-1, the V gene TRBV27; D is possibly TRBD1 (6 bases). Trimming took off 5 bases at V and 1 base at J, with 8 bases between the two ends. Germline lookup yields CDR1 MNHEY and CDR2 SMNVEV (reference sequence). The CDR3 is 13 amino acids. The CDR3 loop is CASSLDRNTEAFF. As DNA, the CDR3 is TGTGCCAGCAGTCTGGACAGGAACACTGAAGCTTTCTTT.

This sequence joins TRBV2 and TRBJ1-6, with D hard to call. Germline V CDR1 and CDR2: SNHLY, FYNNEI. Trimming took off 6 bases at V and 6 bases at J, with 21 bases between the two ends. The CDR3 is 17 amino acids. This chain's CDR3 is CASRETLGRGFNSPLHF. The CDR3 nucleotides read TGTGCCAGCAGAGAAACTCTGGGCCGCGGATTTAATTCACCCCTCCACTTT. The variable domain in full, with the rest retrieved from reference TRBV2 and TRBJ1-6, is EPEVTQTPSHQVTQMGQEVILRCVPISNHLYFYWYRQILGQKVEFLVSFYNNEISEKSEIFDDQFSVERPDGSNFTLKIRSTKLEDSAMYFCASRETLGRGFNSPLHFGNGTRLTVT.

The gene calls are TRBV27 and TRBJ2-7; D might be TRBD1 (6 bases). V dropped 2 bases and J dropped 5 bases, with 19 bases sitting between them. The CDR3 consists of 16 residues. Germline V gene lookup returns CDR1 MNHEY and CDR2 SMNVEV (reference sequence). The CDR3 spells CASSLLWGRGFHEQYF. The CDR3 DNA is TGTGCCAGCAGTTTACTCTGGGGCAGGGGCTTCCACGAGCAGTACTTC.

V usage is TRBV13 and J usage is TRBJ1-6; D gene uncertain. V was shortened by 5 bases and J by 8 bases, with 13 bases between the two germline ends. Germline CDR1 and CDR2: PRHDT and FYEKMQ (reference sequence). The CDR3 is 14 amino acids. This chain's CDR3 is CASSLREGYSPLHF. CDR3 bases: TGTGCCAGCAGCCTAAGGGAGGGTTATTCACCCCTCCACTTT.

This clonotype showed up just once. The chain is built from TRBV30 and TRBJ2-7; tentative D call: TRBD1 (6 bases). This CDR3 has 13 amino acids. Germline CDR1 is GTSNPN and CDR2 is SVGIG (reference sequence). V was shortened by 2 bases and J by 6 bases, with 14 bases between the two germline ends. The CDR3: CAWSMAGVTEQYF. Here the CDR3 DNA reads TGTGCCTGGAGTATGGCAGGGGTCACCGAGCAGTACTTC.

The chain has TRBV6-2 or TRBV6-3 and TRBJ2-2, with 8 bases that match TRBD2. With 6 bases clipped from V and 0 bases from J, the junction kept 6 bases outside the gene matches. CDR3 length equals 16 residues. Germline V gives CDR1 MNHEY, CDR2 SVGEGT. The CDR3 DNA is TGTGCCAGCAGCTCAGCGGGGGAGACGAACACCGGGGAGCTGTTTTTT. Its translation is CASSSAGETNTGELFF.

The chain combines TRBV13 with TRBJ2-1, with no clear D. V was shortened by 2 bases and J by 8 bases, with 10 bases between the two germline ends. The length of the CDR3 is 13 residues. Germline lookup yields CDR1 PRHDT and CDR2 FYEKMQ (reference sequence). DNA of the CDR3: TGTGCCAGCAGCTTATCGGAATACGATGAGCAGTTCTTC. Translating gives CASSLSEYDEQFF.

V and J are TRBV27 and TRBJ2-3, with D unresolved. With 2 bases removed from V and 4 bases from J, the gap between germline ends came to 16 bases. The V gene's germline CDR1 is MNHEY and CDR2 SMNVEV (reference sequence). CDR3 length equals 16 residues. The CDR3 DNA is TGTGCCAGCAGTTTAAGGACCCCCGGAGTTGCAGATACGCAGTATTTT. Its translation is CASSLRTPGVADTQYF.

The chain joins TRBV4-1 to TRBJ2-6; D gene uncertain. V lost 1 base to trimming and J lost 1 base, with 17 bases between them. Germline V gives CDR1 MGHRA, CDR2 YSYEKL. The CDR3 runs 19 residues. For the CDR3, the DNA is TGCGCCAGCAGCCAAGCTCCCGGGCTAGTTCGGTCTGGGGCCAACGTCCTGACTTTC. Translating it yields CASSQAPGLVRSGANVLTF.

The CDR3 DNA follows: TGTGCCAGCAGCCCAAACCTACAGGGGGCAGGGCTGTTTTTT. Translated, it gives CASSPNLQGAGLFF. V usage is TRBV6-5 and J usage is TRBJ1-4, with 9 nucleotides matching TRBD1. Germline assignment: CDR1 MNHEY and CDR2 SVGAGI. Trimming removed 6 bases from V and 14 bases from J; junction bases left unmatched: 13. This CDR3 has 14 residues.

This chain joins TRBV7-9 and TRBJ2-1, with 10 positions matching TRBD2. Germline lookup yields CDR1 SEHNR and CDR2 FQNEAQ (reference sequence). After removal of 3 bases from V and 3 bases from J, the junction contained 2 bases not matched to a gene. This CDR3 region has 15 residues. CDR3 in amino acids: CASSFGLADYNEQFF. The CDR3 DNA is TGTGCCAGCAGCTTCGGACTAGCGGACTACAATGAGCAGTTCTTC.

The V call is TRBV7-9, the J call TRBJ2-7; D gene ambiguous. CDR1 and CDR2 (germline): SEHNR, FQNEAQ (reference sequence). V was pared by 5 bases and J by 2 bases, with 10 bases between. The CDR3 is made up of 13 amino acids. In DNA, the CDR3 is TGTGCCAGCAGCAGGGTCGGCACCTACGAGCAGTACTTC. Translation gives CASSRVGTYEQYF.

The rearrangement joins TRBV27 to TRBJ1-1; D perhaps matches TRBD1 (5 bases). Trimming removed 5 bases from V and 11 bases from J, with 24 bases in between. The CDR3 sequence is 15 residues long. Germline-derived CDR1 and CDR2 are MNHEY and SMNVEV (reference sequence). Here the CDR3 reads CASSVIKGPYFLAFF. The CDR3 DNA reads TGTGCCAGCAGTGTTATTAAGGGACCGTACTTTTTGGCTTTCTTT.

The genes are TRBV5-1 and TRBJ2-1, with a weak D call TRBD2 (6 bases). The germline gives CDR1 SGHRS, CDR2 YFSETQ. The CDR3 covers 16 residues. Between the trimmed V and J ends, which lost 6 bases and 0 bases, there was a span of 16 bases. The CDR3 DNA reads as TGCGCCAGCACCCCCTGGGCGGGAAGCTCCTACAATGAGCAGTTCTTC. Protein sequence: CASTPWAGSSYNEQFF.

The rearrangement joins TRBV10-3 to TRBJ2-7, with 9 bases lining up with TRBD2. Trimming at V came to 6 bases and at J to 3 bases, leaving 9 bases not matched to a gene. Germline V CDR1 and CDR2: ENHRY, SYGVKD. This CDR3 spans 15 amino acids. The CDR3 loop is CAISLISGRGYEQYF. CDR3 bases: TGTGCCATCAGCCTTATTAGCGGGAGAGGCTACGAGCAGTACTTC.

This chain joins TRBV6-6 and TRBJ2-5, with 12 bases that match TRBD2. The CDR3 has 15 residues. The V gene's germline CDR1 is MNHNY and CDR2 SVGAGI (reference sequence). The trim removed 5 bases at V and 1 base at J, leaving 2 bases unmatched. CDR3 sequence reads: CASSTSGGFQETQYF. CDR3 sequence (DNA): TGTGCCAGCAGTACTAGCGGGGGGTTCCAAGAGACCCAGTACTTC.

This chain joins TRBV7-9 and TRBJ1-2; the D gene is possibly TRBD1 (5 bases). Germline V gives CDR1 SEHNR, CDR2 FQNEAQ (reference sequence). Trimming left V 2 bases short and J 5 bases short, with 18 bases between. This CDR3 contains 16 residues. CDR3 in amino acids: CASSLSEPTVYYGYTF. CDR3 sequence (DNA): TGTGCCAGCAGCTTATCCGAGCCGACAGTCTATTATGGCTACACCTTC.

This chain links TRBV15 with TRBJ2-5, with 10 bases identical to TRBD1. Germline V gene lookup returns CDR1 LNHNV and CDR2 YYDKDF (reference sequence). Germline trimming cut 5 bases from V and 2 bases from J; bases unmatched to any gene: 2. The CDR3 spans 14 residues. The CDR3 DNA follows: TGTGCCACCAGCGTGGACAGGGGGCAAGAGACCCAGTACTTC. Translated: CATSVDRGQETQYF.

The chain employs TRBV4-1 and TRBJ2-5; TRBD1 matches 8 bases. There are 16 residues in the CDR3. V lost 4 bases, J lost 1 base, and 8 bases stayed unmatched. CDR1 MGHRA and CDR2 YSYEKL come from the germline V gene. The DNA of the CDR3 is TGCGCCAGCAGCCCCGGACAGGGAGGTTTCCAAGAGACCCAGTACTTC. Translated, it gives CASSPGQGGFQETQYF.

Written as DNA, the CDR3 is TGTGCCAGCAGTGAAGAAGGGGTGGGTAGCGCCTCCTACGAGCAGTACTTC. This encodes CASSEEGVGSASYEQYF. The chain is built from TRBV6-1 and TRBJ2-7; the D gene could be TRBD1 or TRBD2 (5 bases each). Germline assignment: CDR1 MNHNS and CDR2 SASEGT. The CDR3 has 17 residues. V lost 1 base and J 0 bases, leaving 16 bases between the germline ends.

The chain carries TRBV28 and TRBJ2-7, with D tentatively TRBD2 (9 bases). V dropped 10 bases and J dropped 5 bases, with 30 bases sitting between them. In germline, CDR1 is MDHEN, CDR2 SYDVKM. The CDR3 runs to 17 residues. CDR3 DNA sequence: TGTGCCACGACCAGCGGGGGGACAGGAGTACGTTGGAACGAGCAGTACTTC. This gives the protein CATTSGGTGVRWNEQYF.